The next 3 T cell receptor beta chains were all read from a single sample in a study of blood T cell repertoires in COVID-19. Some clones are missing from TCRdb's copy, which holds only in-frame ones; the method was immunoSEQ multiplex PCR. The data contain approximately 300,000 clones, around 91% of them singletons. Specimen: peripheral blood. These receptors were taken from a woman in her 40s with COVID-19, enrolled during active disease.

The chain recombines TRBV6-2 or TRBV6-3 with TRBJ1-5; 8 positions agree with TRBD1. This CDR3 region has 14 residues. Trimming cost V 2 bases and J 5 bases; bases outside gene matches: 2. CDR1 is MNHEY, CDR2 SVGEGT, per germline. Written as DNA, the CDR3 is TGTGCCAGCAGTTACGGGACAGGCTATCAGCCCCAGCATTTT. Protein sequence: CASSYGTGYQPQHF.

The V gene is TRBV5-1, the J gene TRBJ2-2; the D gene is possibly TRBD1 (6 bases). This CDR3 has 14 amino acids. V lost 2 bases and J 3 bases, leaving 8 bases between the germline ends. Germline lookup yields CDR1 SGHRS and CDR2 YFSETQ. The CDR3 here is CASSLQGDTGELFF. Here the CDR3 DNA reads TGCGCCAGCAGCTTACAGGGTGACACCGGGGAGCTGTTTTTT.

The chain's CDR3 is CAWTGRDSPLHF. The DNA for the CDR3 is TGTGCCTGGACGGGGAGGGACTCACCCCTCCACTTT. The V call is TRBV30, the J call TRBJ1-6; tentatively, D is TRBD1 (5 bases). The CDR3 is 12 residues long. Germline assignment: CDR1 GTSNPN and CDR2 SVGIG (reference sequence). The germline V and J ends were trimmed by 4 bases and 10 bases, with 11 bases remaining between them.